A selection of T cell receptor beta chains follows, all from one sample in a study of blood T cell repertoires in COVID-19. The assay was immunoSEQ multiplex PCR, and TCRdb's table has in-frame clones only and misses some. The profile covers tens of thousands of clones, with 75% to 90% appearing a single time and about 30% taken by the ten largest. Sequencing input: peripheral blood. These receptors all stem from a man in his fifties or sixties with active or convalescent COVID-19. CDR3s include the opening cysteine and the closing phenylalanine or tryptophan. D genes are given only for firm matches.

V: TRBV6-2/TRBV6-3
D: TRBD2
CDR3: CASSYRASGAYYNEQFF

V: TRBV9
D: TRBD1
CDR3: CASSGTGQIIYEQYF

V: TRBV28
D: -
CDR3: CASSLSGAGYEQYF

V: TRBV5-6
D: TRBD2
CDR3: CASGTIGLAVLKGANEQFF

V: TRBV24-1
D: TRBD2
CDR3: CATSDWGGTDTQYF

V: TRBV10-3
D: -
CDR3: CAISESPATGDTEAFF

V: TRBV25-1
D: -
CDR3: CASSESNSNTQYF

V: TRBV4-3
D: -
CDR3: CASSQDRGSGNSPLHF

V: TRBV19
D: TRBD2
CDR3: CASSILSGGRSYNEQFF

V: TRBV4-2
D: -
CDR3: CASSQEANSPLHF

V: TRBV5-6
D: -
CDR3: CASSSARRGSRTYNEQFF

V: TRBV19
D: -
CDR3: CASSIRQDNQPQHF

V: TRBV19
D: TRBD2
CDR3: CASRVSGEGEQFF

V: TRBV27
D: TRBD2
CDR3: CASSLLASGDYEQYF

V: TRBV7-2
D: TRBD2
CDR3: CASSGTSGKYNEQFF

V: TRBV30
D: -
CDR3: CAWMDGVGNYGYTF

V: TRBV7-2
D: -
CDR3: CASSLVGGGLTQYF

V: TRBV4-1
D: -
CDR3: CASSRHYGLNNEKLFF

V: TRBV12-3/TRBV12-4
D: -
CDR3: CASRTGSVTEAFF

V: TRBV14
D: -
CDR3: CASSQRDFYADNTEAFF

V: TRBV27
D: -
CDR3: CASSSFGGWDTGELFF

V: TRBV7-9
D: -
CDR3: CASNRDGLSYNSPLHF

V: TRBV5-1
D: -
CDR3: CASSPYQANVLTF

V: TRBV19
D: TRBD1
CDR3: CASFGQGMYEQFF

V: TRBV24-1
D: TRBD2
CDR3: CATSDRGGAVIDTQYF

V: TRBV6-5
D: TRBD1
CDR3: CASRPWDSNEKLFF

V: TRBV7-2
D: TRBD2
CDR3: CASSIKIGGGSYNEQFF

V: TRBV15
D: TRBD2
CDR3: CATSRERGGLDEQFF

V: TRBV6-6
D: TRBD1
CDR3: CASSKTGQIHEQYF

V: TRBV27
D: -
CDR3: CASSWVRGNEQYF

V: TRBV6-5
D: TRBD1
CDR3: CASSYSRDRAHEQYF

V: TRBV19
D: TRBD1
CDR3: CASRWGQGGEAFF

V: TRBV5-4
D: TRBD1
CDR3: CASSLGPGQGGEKLFF

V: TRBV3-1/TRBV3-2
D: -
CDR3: CASSRAPILHF

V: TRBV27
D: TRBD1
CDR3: CASSPSVPGQGAYTGELFF

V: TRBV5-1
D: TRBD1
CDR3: CASSVGTDSPLHF

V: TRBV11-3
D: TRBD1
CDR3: CASSLEPTGSTEAFF

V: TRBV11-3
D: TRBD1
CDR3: CASSSGQDEKLFF

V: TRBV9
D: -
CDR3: CASSPVSGPTGELFF

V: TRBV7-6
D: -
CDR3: CASSPTPGRREDTQYF

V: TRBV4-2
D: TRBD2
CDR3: CASSQQRLATYNEQFF

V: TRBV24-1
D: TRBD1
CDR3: CATTPGQGVWFF

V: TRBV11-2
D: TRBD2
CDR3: CASESGEQETQYF

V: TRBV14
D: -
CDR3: CASSPRTLGNTEAFF

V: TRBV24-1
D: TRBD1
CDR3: CATSDRTGGTEAFF

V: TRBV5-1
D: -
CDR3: CASSVGGRTDTQYF

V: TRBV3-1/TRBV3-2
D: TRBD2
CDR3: CASSPGTRFGGELFF

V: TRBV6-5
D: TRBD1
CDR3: CASRGQGWTGELFF

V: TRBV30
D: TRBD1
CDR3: CAWTGQGFMNTEAFF

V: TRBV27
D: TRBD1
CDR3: CASSLSFRGVYGYTF